This TCR beta chain was observed in a study of cytomegalovirus exposure and HLA in healthy donors. Whole-study context: From HLA-typed donors, an early data release held around 85 million unique TCRs.

Findings and limits, study-wide: An assumption of roughly uniform sequencing depth across donors underlay the presence/absence analyses. In an earlier analysis, in several hundred donors, most V segments appeared productive either ~90% or ~30% of the time.

Worth noting for this clone: What it binds is unknown.

CDR1 and CDR2 (germline): SGHNT, YYREEE (reference sequence). V lost 2 bases and J 2 bases, leaving 13 bases between the germline ends. The CDR3 has 15 residues. It was with 60 Vbeta and 13 Jbeta primers that the PCR ran. Per the original data handling: Around 12 million of 75 million to 85 million unique TCR beta chains were shared, per a later count. Produced via immunoSEQ multiplex PCR; TCRdb's table is partial and in-frame only. Clone size and V and J calls were adopted from that table, with D and trimming inferred from the DNA. The sample carries around 150,000 clones, roughly 72% recorded once. Material: PBMCs. This TCR was recovered from a man aged 35 to 55 in good health and CMV-seropositive. The V and J genes are TRBV5-4 and TRBJ2-5; D might be TRBD1 (6 bases). The CDR3 DNA reads TGTGCCAGCAGCTTCGTGGGCAGGGGACAAGAGACCCAGTACTTC. Its translation is CASSFVGRGQETQYF.